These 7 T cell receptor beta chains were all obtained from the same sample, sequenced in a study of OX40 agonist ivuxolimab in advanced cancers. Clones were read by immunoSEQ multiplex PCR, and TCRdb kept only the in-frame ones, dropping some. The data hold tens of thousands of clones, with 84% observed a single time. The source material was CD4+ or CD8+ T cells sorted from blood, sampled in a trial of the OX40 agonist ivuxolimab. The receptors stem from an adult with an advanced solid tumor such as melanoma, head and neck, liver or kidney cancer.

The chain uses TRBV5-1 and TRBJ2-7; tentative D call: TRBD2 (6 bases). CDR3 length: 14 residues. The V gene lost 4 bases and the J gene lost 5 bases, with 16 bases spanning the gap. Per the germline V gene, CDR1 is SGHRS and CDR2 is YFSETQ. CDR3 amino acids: CASSLRPAGHEQYF. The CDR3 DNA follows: TGCGCCAGCAGCCTCAGGCCAGCGGGCCACGAGCAGTACTTC.

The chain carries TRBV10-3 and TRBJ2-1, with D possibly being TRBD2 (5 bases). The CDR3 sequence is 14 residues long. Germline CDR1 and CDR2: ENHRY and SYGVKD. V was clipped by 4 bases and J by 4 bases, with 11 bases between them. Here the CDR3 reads CAISGGLGYNEQFF. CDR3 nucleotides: TGTGCCATCAGTGGAGGGCTGGGGTACAATGAGCAGTTCTTC.

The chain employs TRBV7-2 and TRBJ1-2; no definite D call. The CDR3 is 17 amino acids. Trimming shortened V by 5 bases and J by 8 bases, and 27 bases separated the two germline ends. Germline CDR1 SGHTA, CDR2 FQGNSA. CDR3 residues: CASSPNLGSVLGYGYTF. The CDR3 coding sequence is TGTGCCAGCAGCCCAAACCTCGGGTCCGTCCTAGGGTACGGCTACACCTTC.

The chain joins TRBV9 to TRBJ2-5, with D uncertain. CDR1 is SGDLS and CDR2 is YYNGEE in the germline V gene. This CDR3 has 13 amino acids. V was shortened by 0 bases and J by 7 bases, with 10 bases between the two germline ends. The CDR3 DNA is TGTGCCAGCAGCGTAGATCCCGGGTGGACCCAGTACTTC. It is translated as CASSVDPGWTQYF.

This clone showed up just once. The CDR3 sequence is CASSSGQGRYEQYF. In DNA form, the CDR3 reads TGTGCCAGCAGCTCGGGACAGGGTCGGTACGAGCAGTACTTC. V usage is TRBV5-6 and J usage is TRBJ2-7, with TRBD1 matching 9 bases. The V and J ends lost 3 bases and 4 bases, in that order; junction bases with no gene match: 5. Germline V gene lookup returns CDR1 SGHDT and CDR2 YYEEEE. This CDR3 comprises 14 residues.

The CDR3 reads CASSVGQLNTEAFF. The CDR3 DNA sequence: TGTGCCAGCAGCGTAGGACAGTTGAACACTGAAGCTTTCTTT. The gene calls are TRBV9 and TRBJ1-1; weak D call: TRBD1 (5 bases). Trimming took off 0 bases at V and 0 bases at J, with 6 bases between the two ends. The CDR3 length is 14 residues. Germline V gene data show CDR1 as SGDLS and CDR2 as YYNGEE.

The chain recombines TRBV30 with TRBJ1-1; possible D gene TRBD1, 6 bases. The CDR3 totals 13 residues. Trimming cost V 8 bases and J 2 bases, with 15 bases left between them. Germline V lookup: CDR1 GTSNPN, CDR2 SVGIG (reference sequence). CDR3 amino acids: CARTGQINTEAFF. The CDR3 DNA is TGTGCCCGGACCGGACAGATCAACACTGAAGCTTTCTTT.